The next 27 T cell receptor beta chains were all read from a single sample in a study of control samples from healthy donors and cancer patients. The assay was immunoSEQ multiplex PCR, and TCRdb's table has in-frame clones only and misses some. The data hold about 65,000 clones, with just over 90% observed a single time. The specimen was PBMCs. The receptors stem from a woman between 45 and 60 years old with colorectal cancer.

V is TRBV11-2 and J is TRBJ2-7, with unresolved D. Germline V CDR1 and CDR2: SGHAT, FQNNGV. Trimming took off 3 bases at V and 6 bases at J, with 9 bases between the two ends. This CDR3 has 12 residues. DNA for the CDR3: TGTGCCAGCAGCTTTGCAATGCTCGAGCAGTACTTC. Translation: CASSFAMLEQYF.

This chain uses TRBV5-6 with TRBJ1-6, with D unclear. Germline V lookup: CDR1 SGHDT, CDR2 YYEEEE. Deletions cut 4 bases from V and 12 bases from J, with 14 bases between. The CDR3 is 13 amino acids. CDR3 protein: CASSDPEERPLHF. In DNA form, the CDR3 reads TGTGCCAGCAGCGACCCCGAAGAAAGACCCCTCCACTTT.

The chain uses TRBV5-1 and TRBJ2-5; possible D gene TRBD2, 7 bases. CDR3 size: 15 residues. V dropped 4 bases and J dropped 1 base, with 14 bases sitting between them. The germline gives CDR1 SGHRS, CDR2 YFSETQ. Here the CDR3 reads CASSRRGDTQETQYF. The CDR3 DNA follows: TGCGCCAGCAGCCGCCGGGGGGACACCCAAGAGACCCAGTACTTC. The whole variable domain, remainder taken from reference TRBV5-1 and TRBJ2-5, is KAGVTQTPRYLIKTRGQQVTLSCSPISGHRSVSWYQQTPGQGLQFLFEYFSETQRNKGNFPGRFSGRQFSNSRSEMNVSTLELGDSALYLCASSRRGDTQETQYFGPGTRLLVL.

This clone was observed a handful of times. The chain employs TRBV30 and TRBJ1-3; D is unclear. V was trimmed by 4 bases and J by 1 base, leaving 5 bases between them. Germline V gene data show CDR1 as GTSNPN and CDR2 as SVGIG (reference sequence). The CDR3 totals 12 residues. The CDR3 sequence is CAWTVSGNTIYF. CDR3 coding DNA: TGTGCCTGGACTGTTTCTGGAAACACCATATATTTT. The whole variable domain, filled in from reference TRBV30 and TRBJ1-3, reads SQTIHQWPATLVQPVGSPLSLECTVEGTSNPNLYWYRQAAGRGLQLLFYSVGIGQISSEVPQNLSASRPQDRQFILSSKKLLLSDSGFYLCAWTVSGNTIYFGEGSWLTVV.

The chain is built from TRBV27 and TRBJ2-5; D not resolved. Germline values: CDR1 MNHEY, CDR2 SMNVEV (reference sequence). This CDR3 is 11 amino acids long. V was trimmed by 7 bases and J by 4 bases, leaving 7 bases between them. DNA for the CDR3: TGTGCCAGCACGGGCGGAGAGACCCAGTACTTC. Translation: CASTGGETQYF.

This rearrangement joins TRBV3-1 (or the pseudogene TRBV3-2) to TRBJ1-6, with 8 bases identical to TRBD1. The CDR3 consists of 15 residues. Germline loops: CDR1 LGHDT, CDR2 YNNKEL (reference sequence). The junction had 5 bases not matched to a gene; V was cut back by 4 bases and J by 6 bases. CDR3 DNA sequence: TGTGCCAGCAGCCCGGACAGGGCCCCTAATTCACCCCTCCACTTT. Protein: CASSPDRAPNSPLHF.

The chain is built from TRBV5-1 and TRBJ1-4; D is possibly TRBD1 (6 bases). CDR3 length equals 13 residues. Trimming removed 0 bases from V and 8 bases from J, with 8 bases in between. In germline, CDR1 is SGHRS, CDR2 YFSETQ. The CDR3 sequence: CASSLAQGEKLFF. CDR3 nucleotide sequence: TGCGCCAGCAGCTTGGCCCAGGGGGAAAAACTGTTTTTT.

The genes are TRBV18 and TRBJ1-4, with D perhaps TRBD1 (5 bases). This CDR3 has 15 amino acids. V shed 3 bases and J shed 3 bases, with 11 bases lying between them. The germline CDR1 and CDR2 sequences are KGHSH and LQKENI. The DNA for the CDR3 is TGTGCCAGCTCACCCATCAGGGAGGCTAATGAAAAACTGTTTTTT. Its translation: CASSPIREANEKLFF.

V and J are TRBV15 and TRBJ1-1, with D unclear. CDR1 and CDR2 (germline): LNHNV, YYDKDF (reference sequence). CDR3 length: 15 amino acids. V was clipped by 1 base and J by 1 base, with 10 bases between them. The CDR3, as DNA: TGTGCCACCAGCAGAGGCCGGCAGACGAACACTGAAGCTTTCTTT. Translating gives CATSRGRQTNTEAFF.

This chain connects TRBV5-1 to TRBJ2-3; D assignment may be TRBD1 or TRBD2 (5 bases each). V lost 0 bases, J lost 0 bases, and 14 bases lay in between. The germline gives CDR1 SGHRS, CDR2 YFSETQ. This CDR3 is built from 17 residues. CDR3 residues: CASSLGVGATSTDTQYF. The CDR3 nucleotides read TGCGCCAGCAGCTTGGGGGTCGGGGCAACTAGCACAGATACGCAGTATTTT.

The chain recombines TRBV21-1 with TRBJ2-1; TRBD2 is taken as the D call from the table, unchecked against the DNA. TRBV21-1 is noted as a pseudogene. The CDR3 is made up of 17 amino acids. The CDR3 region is CASSTQTSGYFYNEQFF. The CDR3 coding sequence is TGTGCCAGCAGCACGCAGACTAGCGGGTACTTCTACAATGAGCAGTTCTTC.

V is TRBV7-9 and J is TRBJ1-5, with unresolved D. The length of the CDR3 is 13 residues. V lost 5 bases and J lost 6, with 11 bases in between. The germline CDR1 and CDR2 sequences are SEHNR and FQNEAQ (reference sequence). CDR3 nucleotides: TGTGCCAGCAGCCCATCGGAGGCTCAGCCCCAGCATTTT. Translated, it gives CASSPSEAQPQHF.

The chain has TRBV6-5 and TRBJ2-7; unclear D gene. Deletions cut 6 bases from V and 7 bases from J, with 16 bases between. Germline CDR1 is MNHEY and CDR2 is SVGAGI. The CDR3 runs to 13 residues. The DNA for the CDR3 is TGTGCCAGCAGCTCTACTTCCGTCGGGGAGCAGTACTTC. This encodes CASSSTSVGEQYF.

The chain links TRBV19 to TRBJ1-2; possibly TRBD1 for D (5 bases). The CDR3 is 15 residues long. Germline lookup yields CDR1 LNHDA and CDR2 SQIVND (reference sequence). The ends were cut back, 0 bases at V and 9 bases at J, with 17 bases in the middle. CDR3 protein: CASSIDRGPFASYTF. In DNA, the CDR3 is TGTGCCAGTAGTATAGATCGGGGCCCCTTTGCAAGCTACACCTTC.

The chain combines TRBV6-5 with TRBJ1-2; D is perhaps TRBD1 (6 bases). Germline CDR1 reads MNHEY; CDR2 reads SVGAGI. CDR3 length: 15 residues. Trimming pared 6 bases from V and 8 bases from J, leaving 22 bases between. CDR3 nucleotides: TGTGCCAGCAGGACAACCGGGACACTCGATCGAGGCTACACCTTC. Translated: CASRTTGTLDRGYTF.

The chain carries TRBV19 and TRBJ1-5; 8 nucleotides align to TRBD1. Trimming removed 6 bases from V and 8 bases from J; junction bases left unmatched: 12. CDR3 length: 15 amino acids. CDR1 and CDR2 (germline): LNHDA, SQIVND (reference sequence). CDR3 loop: CASRMTGVQREPQHF. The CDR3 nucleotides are TGTGCCAGTAGAATGACAGGGGTACAAAGAGAGCCCCAGCATTTT.

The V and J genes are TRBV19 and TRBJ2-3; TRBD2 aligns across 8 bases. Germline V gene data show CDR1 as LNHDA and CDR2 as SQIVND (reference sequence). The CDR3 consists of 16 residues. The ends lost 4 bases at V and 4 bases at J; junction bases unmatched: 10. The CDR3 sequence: CASSSLPRGGPDTQYF. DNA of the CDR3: TGTGCCAGTAGTAGCCTACCACGGGGGGGGCCAGATACGCAGTATTTT.

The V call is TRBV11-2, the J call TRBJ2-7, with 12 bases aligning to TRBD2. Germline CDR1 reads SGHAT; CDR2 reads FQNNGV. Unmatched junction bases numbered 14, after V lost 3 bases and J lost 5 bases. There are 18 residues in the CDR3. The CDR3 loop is CASSFGTDLLAGGHEQYF. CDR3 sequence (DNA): TGTGCCAGCAGCTTCGGGACAGACTTACTAGCGGGGGGCCACGAGCAGTACTTC. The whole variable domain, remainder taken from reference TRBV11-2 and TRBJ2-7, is EAGVAQSPRYKIIEKRQSVAFWCNPISGHATLYWYQQILGQGPKLLIQFQNNGVVDDSQLPKDRFSAERLKGVDSTLKIQPAKLEDSAVYLCASSFGTDLLAGGHEQYFGPGTRLTVT.

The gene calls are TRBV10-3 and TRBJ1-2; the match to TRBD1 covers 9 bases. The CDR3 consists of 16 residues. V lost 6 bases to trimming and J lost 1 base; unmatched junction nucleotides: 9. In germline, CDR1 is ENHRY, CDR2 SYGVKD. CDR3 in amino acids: CAIRSSQDRGNYGYTF. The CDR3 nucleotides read TGTGCCATCAGGTCTTCACAGGACAGGGGTAACTATGGCTACACCTTC.

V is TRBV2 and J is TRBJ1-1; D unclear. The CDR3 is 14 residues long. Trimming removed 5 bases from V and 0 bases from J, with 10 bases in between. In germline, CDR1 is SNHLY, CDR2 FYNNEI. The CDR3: CASSWRGMNTEAFF. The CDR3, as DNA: TGTGCCAGCAGTTGGCGAGGTATGAACACTGAAGCTTTCTTT.

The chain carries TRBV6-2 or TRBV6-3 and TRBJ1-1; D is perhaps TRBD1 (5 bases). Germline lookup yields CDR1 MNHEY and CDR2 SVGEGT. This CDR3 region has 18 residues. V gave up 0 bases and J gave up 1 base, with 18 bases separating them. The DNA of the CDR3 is TGTGCCAGCAGTTACTCGATGGGGGTAAAGATTACGAACACTGAAGCTTTCTTT. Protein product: CASSYSMGVKITNTEAFF.

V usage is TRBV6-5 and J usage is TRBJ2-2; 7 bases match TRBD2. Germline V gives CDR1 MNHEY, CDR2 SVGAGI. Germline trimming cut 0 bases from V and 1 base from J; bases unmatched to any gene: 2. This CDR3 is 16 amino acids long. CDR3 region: CASSYSSGGNTGELFF. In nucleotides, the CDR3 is TGTGCCAGCAGTTACTCGTCGGGGGGGAACACCGGGGAGCTGTTTTTT.

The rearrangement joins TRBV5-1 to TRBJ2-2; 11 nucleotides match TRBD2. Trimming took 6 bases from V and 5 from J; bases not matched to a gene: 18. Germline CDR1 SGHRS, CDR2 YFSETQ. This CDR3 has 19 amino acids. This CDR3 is CASIDTPPSGRIATGELFF. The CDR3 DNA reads TGCGCCAGCATTGATACCCCCCCTAGCGGGAGGATAGCTACCGGGGAGCTGTTTTTT.

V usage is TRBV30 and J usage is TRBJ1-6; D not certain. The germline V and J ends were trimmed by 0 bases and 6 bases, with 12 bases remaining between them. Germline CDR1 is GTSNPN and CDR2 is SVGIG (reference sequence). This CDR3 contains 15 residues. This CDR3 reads CAWSVGVYGNSPLHF. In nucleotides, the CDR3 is TGTGCCTGGAGTGTTGGCGTCTATGGTAATTCACCCCTCCACTTT.

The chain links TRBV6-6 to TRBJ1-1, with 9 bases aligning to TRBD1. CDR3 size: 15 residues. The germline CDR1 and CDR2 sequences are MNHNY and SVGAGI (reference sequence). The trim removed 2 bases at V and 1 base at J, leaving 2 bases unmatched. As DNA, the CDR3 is TGTGCCAGCAGTTACGGGGGACAGGGGAACACTGAAGCTTTCTTT. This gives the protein CASSYGGQGNTEAFF.

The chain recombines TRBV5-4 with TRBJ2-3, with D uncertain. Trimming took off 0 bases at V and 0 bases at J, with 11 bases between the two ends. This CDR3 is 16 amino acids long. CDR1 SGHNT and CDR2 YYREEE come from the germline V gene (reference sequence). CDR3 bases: TGTGCCAGCAGCTTGGATCCGCGGTCTAGCACAGATACGCAGTATTTT. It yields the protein CASSLDPRSSTDTQYF.

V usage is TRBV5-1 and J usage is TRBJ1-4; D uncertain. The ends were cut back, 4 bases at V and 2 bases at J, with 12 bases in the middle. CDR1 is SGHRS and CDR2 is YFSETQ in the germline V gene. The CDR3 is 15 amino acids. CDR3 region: CASSPGGVTNEKLFF. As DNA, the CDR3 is TGCGCCAGCAGCCCCGGTGGGGTCACTAATGAAAAACTGTTTTTT. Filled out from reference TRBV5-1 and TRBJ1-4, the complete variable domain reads KAGVTQTPRYLIKTRGQQVTLSCSPISGHRSVSWYQQTPGQGLQFLFEYFSETQRNKGNFPGRFSGRQFSNSRSEMNVSTLELGDSALYLCASSPGGVTNEKLFFGSGTQLSVL.